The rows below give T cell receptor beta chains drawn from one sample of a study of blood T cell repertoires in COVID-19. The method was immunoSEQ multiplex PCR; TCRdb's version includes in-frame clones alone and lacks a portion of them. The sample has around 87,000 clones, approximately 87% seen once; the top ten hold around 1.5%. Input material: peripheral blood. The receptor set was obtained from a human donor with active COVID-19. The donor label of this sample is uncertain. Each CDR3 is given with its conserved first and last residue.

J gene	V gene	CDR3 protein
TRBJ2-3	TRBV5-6	CASSPRTDITDTQYF
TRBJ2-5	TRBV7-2	CASSFGGDDQETQYF
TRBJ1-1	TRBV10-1	CASSESQGREAFF
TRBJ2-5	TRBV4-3	CASSLSFGETQYF
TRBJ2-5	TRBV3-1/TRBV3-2	CASSQGPLQETQYF
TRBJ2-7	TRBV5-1	CASSASSGVYEQYF
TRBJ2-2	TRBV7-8	CASSLAGGANTGELFF
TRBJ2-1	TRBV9	CASSEYAGTYNEQFF
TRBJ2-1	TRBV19	CASSVTAQSSYNEQFF
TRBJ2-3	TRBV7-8	CASSLEASGGTDTQYF
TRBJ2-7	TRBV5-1	CASSFKQGQPLGEQYF
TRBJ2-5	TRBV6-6	CASSFSSFQETQYF
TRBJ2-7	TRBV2	CASSVSRGGNEQYF
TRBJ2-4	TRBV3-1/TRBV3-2	CASARRGDGKNIQYF
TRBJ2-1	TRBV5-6	CASSFPNSDEQFF
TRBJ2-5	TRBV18	CASSPPDFRGDNSAPTYQETQYF
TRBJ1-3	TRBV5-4	CASSKGQFGNTIYF
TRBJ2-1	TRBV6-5	CASSYVGLAINEQFF
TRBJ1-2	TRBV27	CASSFHGSGQHYGYTF
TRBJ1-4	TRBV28	CASSLSGTGTNEKLFF
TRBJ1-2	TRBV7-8	CASSRVGGNYGYTF
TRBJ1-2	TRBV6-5	CASSYSGQGAIGYTF
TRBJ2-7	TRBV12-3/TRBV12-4	CASRQGSYEQYF
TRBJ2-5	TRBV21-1	CASSKCSGLYQETQYF
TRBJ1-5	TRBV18	CASSPLRTGNQPQHF
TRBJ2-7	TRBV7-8	CASSLVRGNSYEQYF
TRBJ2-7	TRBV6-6	CASSYSMTGGTYEQYF
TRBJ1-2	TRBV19	CASSQGQGRGYTF
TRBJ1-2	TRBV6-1	CASSEEGNRGNGYTF
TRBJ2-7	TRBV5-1	CASSSTGFGGEQYF
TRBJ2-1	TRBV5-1	CASSPGTSGEAAYNEQFF
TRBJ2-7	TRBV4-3	CASSQDRQGAYEQYF
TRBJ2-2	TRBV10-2	CASSEFTGGANTGELFF
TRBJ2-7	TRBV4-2	CASSQGRRSSESYEQYF
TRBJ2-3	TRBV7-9	CASRPGQGPSTDTQYF
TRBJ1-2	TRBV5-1	CASSPRDYGYTF
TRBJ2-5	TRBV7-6	CASSGTGTVQETQYF
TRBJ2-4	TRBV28	CASSYPGLAQNIQYF
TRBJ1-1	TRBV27	CASSFGTGYTEAFF
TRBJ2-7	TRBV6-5	CASVSSYEQYF
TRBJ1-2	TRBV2	CASSVQGSYGYTF
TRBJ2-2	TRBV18	CASSLGQGRTGELFF
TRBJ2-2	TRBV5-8	CASSLSTGVKSGELFF
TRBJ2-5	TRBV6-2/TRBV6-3	CASSYLWGSGETQYF
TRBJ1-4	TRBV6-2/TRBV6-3	CASSYSRRNEKLFF
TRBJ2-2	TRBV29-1	CSVAQGARGTGELFF
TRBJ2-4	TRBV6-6	CASSYDRGIQYF
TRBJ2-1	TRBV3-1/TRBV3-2	CASSHDRSSYNEQFF
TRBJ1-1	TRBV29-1	CSVEDPGGSNTEAFF